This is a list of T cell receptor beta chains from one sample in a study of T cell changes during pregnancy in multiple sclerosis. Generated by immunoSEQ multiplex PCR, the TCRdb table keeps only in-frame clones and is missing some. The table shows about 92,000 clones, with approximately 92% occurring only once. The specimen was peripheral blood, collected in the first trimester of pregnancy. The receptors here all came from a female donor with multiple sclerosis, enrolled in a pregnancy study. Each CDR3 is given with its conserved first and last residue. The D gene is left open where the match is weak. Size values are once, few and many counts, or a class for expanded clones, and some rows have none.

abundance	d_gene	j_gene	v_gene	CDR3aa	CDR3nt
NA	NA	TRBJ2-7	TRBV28	CASSPGEVKLRAQYF	TGTGCCAGCAGTCCGGGGGAAGTTAAGCTACGAGCGCAGTACTTC
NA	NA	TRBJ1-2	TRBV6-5	CASSPAGRSYGYTF	TGTGCCAGCAGCCCGGCAGGCAGGTCCTATGGCTACACCTTC
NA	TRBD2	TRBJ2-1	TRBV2	CARSGRADEQFF	TGTGCAAGGAGCGGGAGGGCGGATGAGCAGTTCTTC
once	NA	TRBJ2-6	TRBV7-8	CASSLEAISGANVLTF	TGTGCCAGCAGCTTAGAAGCGATATCTGGGGCCAACGTCCTGACTTTC
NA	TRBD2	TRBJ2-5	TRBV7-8	CASNPGRLGETQYF	TGTGCCAGCAACCCCGGGAGGCTAGGAGAGACCCAGTACTTC
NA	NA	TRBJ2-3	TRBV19	CASSIRRAEDTQYF	TGTGCCAGTAGTATAAGGAGGGCCGAAGATACGCAGTATTTT
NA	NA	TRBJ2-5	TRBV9	CASSVGRPREETQYF	TGTGCCAGCAGCGTAGGTAGACCCCGGGAGGAGACCCAGTACTTC
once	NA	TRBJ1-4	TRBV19	CASSNGGSFHEKLFF	TGTGCCAGTAGTAATGGCGGGTCGTTTCATGAAAAACTGTTTTTT
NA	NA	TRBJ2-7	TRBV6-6	CASSYSRREQYF	TGTGCCAGCAGTTACTCGCGGCGGGAGCAGTACTTC
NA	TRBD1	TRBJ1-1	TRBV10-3	CAISDGGTGFAEAFF	TGTGCCATCAGTGATGGTGGGACAGGGTTCGCTGAAGCTTTCTTT
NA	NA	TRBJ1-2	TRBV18	CASSPLQQEGLNYGYTF	TGTGCCAGCTCACCACTCCAACAGGAGGGACTTAACTATGGCTACACCTTC
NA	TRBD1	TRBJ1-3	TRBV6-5	CASRRGNTGNTIYF	TGTGCCAGCCGCAGGGGGAATACTGGAAACACCATATATTTT
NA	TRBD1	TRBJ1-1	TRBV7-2	CASSTKRTGLGEAFF	TGTGCCAGCAGCACCAAGCGGACAGGGCTGGGGGAAGCTTTCTTT
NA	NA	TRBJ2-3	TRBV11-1	CASSLEGQPTDTQYF	TGTGCCAGCAGCTTAGAGGGGCAGCCCACAGATACGCAGTATTTT
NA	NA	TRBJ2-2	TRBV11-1	CASSFKGMGGELFF	TGTGCCAGCAGCTTTAAGGGGATGGGCGGGGAGCTGTTTTTT
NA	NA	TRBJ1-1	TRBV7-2	CASSADFFSNTEAFF	TGTGCCAGCAGCGCAGACTTCTTTAGCAACACTGAAGCTTTCTTT
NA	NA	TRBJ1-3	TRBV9	CASSVQGVGGNTIYF	TGTGCCAGCAGCGTCCAGGGTGTTGGTGGAAACACCATATATTTT
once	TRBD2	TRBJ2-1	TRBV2	CASRGTGGVGNEQFF	TGTGCCAGCAGGGGGACCGGGGGGGTTGGGAATGAGCAGTTCTTC
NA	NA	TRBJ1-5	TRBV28	CASTPSGGRGGQPQHF	TGTGCCAGCACGCCCTCCGGGGGGCGCGGAGGTCAGCCCCAGCATTTT
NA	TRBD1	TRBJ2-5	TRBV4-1	CASSRTGGGGTQYF	TGCGCCAGCAGCCGAACAGGGGGTGGAGGGACCCAGTACTTC
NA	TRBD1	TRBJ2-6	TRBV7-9	CASSLGTGGSGANVLTF	TGTGCCAGCAGCTTGGGGACAGGGGGATCTGGGGCCAACGTCCTGACTTTC
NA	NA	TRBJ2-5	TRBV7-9	CASSSLRVPEETQYF	TGTGCCAGCAGCTCCCTCCGGGTCCCCGAAGAGACCCAGTACTTC
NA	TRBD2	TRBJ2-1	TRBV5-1	CASSLRLAGGRRHNEQFF	TGCGCCAGCAGCCTGAGACTAGCGGGGGGGAGAAGGCACAATGAGCAGTTCTTC
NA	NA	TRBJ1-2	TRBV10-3	CAISGDSLKGSTGYTF	TGTGCCATCAGTGGTGACAGTCTTAAGGGAAGTACTGGCTACACCTTC
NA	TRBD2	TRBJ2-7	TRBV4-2	CASSQELAGGPYEQYF	TGTGCCAGCAGCCAAGAACTAGCGGGAGGGCCTTACGAGCAGTACTTC
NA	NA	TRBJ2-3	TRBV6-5	CASREGPDTQYF	TGTGCCAGCAGGGAGGGTCCAGATACGCAGTATTTT
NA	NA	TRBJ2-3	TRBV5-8	CASSPAMRSTDTQYF	TGTGCCAGCAGCCCCGCAATGAGGAGCACAGATACGCAGTATTTT
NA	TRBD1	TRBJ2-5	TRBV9	CASSVARTGLETQYF	TGTGCCAGCAGCGTAGCTAGGACAGGGTTAGAGACCCAGTACTTC
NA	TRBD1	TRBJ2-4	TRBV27	CASRPWTGLAKNIQYF	TGTGCCAGCCGACCTTGGACAGGGCTAGCCAAAAACATTCAGTACTTC
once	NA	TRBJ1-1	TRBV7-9	CATLGGEGNTEAFF	TGTGCCACCCTCGGGGGGGAAGGAAACACTGAAGCTTTCTTT
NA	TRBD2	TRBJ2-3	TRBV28	CASSFGTSGIPTQYF	TGTGCCAGCAGTTTCGGGACTAGCGGGATTCCTACGCAGTATTTT
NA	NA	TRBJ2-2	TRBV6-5	CASSWTAVTGELFF	TGTGCCAGCAGTTGGACAGCAGTCACCGGGGAGCTGTTTTTT
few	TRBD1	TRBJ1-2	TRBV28	CASSLSDRRIYGYTF	TGTGCCAGCAGTTTATCGGACAGGAGGATCTATGGCTACACCTTC
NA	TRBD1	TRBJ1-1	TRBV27	CASSKTTGTVGTEAFF	TGTGCCAGCAGCAAAACGACAGGGACTGTTGGCACTGAAGCTTTCTTT
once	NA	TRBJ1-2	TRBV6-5	CASQTPSGGYTF	TGTGCCAGCCAGACTCCGTCCGGAGGCTACACCTTC
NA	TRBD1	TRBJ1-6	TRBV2	CASRRTGTGLRDSPLHF	TGTGCCAGCAGACGTACCGGGACAGGGCTTAGAGATTCACCCCTCCACTTT
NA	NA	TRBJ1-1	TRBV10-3	CAISDRGDTEAFF	TGTGCCATCAGTGACAGGGGAGACACTGAAGCTTTCTTT
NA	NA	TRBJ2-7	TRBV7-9	CASSSGRGPYEQYF	TGTGCCAGCAGCTCCGGGAGAGGTCCCTACGAGCAGTACTTC
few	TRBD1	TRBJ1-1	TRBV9	CASSTGGLNTEAFF	TGTGCCAGCAGCACAGGGGGCCTGAACACTGAAGCTTTCTTT
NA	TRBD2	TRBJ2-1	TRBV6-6	CASSHTTGLANEQFF	TGTGCCAGCAGTCACACCACGGGACTAGCGAATGAGCAGTTCTTC
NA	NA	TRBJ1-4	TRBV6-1	CASSEASKLFF	TGTGCCAGCAGTGAAGCATCTAAACTGTTTTTT
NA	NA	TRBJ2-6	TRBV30	CAWSDKSGANVLTF	TGTGCCTGGAGTGACAAGTCTGGGGCCAACGTCCTGACTTTC
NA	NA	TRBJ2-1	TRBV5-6	CASSQREALPLVEQFF	TGTGCCAGCAGTCAGAGGGAGGCCCTACCCTTGGTTGAGCAGTTCTTC
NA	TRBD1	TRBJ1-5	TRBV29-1	CSVGQGTYQPQHF	TGCAGCGTAGGACAGGGCACATATCAGCCCCAGCATTTT
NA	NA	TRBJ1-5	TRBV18	CASSPNGGRNQPQHF	TGTGCCAGCTCACCAAACGGGGGGCGGAATCAGCCCCAGCATTTT
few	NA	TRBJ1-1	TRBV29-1	CSVVFVRLNTEAFF	TGCAGCGTTGTTTTCGTCAGGTTGAACACTGAAGCTTTCTTT
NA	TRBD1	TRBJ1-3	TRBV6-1	CASSGQGGSTIYF	TGTGCCAGCAGTGGACAGGGGGGGAGCACCATATATTTT
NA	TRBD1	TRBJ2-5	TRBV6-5	CASSQGTAQETQYF	TGTGCCAGCAGTCAAGGGACAGCCCAAGAGACCCAGTACTTC
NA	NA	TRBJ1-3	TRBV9	CASSVGQLSGNTIYF	TGTGCCAGCAGCGTAGGTCAACTCTCTGGAAACACCATATATTTT
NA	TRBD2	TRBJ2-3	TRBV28	CASSRAGGTYTQYF	TGTGCCAGCAGTAGGGCGGGAGGGACGTATACGCAGTATTTT
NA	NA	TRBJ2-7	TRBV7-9	CASSYGHTGNEQYF	TGTGCCAGCAGCTATGGACATACCGGCAACGAGCAGTACTTC
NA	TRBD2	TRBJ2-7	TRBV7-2	CASSIALAGVSEQYF	TGTGCCAGCAGCATCGCTCTAGCGGGAGTATCTGAGCAGTACTTC
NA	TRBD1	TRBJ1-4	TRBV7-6	CASSPQGATNEKLFF	TGTGCCAGCAGCCCGCAGGGGGCTACTAATGAAAAACTGTTTTTT
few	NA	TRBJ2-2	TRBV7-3	CASSLSNTGELFF	TGTGCCAGCAGTCTGTCGAACACCGGGGAGCTGTTTTTT
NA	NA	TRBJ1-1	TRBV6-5	CATKNRRVEAFF	TGTGCCACCAAAAATCGCAGGGTCGAAGCTTTCTTT
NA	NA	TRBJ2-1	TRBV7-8	CASSLYPPGAGSDEQFF	TGTGCCAGCAGCTTATACCCACCCGGCGCCGGGAGCGATGAGCAGTTCTTC